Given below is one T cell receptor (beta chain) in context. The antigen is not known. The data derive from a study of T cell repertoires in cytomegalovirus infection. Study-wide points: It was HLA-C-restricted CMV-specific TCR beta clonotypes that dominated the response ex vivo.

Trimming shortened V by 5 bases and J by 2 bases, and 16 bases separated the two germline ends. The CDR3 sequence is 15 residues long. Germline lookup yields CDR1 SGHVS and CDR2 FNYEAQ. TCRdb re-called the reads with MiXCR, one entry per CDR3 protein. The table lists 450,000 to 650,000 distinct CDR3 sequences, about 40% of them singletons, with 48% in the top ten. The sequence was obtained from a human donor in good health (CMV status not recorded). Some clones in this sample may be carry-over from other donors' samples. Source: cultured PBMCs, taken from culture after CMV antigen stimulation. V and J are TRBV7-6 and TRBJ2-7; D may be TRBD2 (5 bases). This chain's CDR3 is CASSPTGGRTYEQYF. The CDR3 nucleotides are TGTGCCAGCAGCCCTACCGGAGGCCGTACCTACGAGCAGTACTTC.